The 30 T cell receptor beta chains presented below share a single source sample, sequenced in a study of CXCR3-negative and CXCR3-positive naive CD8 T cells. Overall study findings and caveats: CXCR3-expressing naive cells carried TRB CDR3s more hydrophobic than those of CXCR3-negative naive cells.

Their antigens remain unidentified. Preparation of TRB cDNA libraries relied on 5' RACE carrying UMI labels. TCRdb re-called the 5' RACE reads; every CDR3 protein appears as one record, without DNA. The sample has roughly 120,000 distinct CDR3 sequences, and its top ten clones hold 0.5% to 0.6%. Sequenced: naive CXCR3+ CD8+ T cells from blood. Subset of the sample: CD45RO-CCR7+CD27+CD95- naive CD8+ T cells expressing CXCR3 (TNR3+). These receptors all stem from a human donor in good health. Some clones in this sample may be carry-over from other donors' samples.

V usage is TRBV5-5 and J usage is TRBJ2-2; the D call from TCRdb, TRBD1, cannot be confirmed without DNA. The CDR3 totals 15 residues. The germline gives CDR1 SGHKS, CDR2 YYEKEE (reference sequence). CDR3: CASSLRTGGTGELFF.

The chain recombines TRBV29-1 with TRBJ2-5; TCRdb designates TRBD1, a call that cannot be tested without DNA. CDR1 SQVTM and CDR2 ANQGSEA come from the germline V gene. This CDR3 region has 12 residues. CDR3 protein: CSVARDVETQYF.

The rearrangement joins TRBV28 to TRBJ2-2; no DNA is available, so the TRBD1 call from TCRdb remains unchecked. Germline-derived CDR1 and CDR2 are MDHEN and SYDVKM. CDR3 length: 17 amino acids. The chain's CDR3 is CASTAPSGGANTGELFF.

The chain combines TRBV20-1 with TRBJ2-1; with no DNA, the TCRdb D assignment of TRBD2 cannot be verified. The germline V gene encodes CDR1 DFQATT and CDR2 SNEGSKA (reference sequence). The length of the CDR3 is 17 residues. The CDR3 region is CSARDSLSAGNTNEQFF.

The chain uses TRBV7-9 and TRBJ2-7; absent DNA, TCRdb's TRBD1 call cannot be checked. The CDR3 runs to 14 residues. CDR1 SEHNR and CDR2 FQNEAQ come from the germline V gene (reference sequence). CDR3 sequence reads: CASSLDPQGDEQYF. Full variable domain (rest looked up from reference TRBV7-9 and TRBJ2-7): DTGVSQNPRHKITKRGQNVTFRCDPISEHNRLYWYRQTLGQGPEFLTYFQNEAQLEKSRLLSDRFSAERPKGSFSTLEIQRTEQGDSAMYLCASSLDPQGDEQYFGPGTRLTVT.

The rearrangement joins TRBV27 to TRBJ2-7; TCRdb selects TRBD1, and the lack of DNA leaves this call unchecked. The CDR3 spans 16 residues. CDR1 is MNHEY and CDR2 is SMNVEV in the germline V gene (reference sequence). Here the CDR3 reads CASSLAPGVVAYEQYF.

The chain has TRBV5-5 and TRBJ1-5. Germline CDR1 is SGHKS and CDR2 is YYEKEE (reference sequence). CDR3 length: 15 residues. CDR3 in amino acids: CASSFLGSSNQPQHF.

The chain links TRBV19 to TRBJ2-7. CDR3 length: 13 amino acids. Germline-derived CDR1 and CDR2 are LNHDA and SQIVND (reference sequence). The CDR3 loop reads CASSITSSYEQYF.

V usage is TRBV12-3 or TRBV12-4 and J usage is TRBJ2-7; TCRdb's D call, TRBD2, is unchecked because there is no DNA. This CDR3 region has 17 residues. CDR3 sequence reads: CASSRDADGPTSYEQYF.

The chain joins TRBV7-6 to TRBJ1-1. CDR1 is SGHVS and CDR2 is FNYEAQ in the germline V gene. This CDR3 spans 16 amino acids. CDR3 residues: CATTEGPGGDNTEAFF.

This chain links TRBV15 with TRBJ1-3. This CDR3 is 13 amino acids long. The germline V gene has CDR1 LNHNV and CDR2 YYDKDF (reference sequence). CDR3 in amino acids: CATSGVCGNTIYF. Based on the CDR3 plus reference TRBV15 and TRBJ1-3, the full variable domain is DAMVIQNPRYQVTQFGKPVTLSCSQTLNHNVMYWYQQKSSQAPKLLFHYYDKDFNNEADTPDNFQSRRPNTSFCFLDIRSPGLGDTAMYLCATSGVCGNTIYFGEGSWLTVV.

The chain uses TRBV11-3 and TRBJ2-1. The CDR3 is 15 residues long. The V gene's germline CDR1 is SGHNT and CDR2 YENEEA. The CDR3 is CASSDPGTTNNEQFF.

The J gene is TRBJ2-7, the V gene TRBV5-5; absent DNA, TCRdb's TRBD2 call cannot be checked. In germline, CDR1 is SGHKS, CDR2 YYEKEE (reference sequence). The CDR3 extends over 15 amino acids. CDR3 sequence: CASSTTSGSAYEQYF.

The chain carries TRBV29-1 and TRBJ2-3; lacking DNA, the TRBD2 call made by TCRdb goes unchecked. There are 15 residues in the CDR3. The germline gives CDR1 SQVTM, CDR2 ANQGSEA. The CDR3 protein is CSVDGTSGITDMQYF.

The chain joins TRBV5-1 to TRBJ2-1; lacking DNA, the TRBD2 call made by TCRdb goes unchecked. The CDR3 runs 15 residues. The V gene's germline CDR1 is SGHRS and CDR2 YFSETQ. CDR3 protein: CASSSTSDPYNEQFF.

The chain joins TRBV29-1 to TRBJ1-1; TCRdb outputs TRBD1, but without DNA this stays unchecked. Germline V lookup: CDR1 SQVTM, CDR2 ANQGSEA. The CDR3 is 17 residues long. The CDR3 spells CSVDAVFQGARNTEAFF.

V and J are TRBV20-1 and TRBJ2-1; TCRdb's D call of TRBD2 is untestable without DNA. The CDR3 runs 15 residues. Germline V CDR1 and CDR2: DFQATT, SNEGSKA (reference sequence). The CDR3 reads CSAREREVSYNEQFF.

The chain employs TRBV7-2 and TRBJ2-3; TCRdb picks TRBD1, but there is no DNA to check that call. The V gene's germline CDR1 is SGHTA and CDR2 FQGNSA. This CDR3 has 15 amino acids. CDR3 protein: CASSLIGGAGDTQYF.

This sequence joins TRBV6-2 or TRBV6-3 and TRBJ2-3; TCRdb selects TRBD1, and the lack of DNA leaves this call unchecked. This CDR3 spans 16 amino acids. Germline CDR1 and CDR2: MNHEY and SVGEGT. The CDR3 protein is CASSPGPYSSSDTQYF.

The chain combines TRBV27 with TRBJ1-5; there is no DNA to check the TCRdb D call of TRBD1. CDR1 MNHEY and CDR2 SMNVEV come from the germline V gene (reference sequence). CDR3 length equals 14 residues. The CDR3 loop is CASSKQGFYQPQHF.

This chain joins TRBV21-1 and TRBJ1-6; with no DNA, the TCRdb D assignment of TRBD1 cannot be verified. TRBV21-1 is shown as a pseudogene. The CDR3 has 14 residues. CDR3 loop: CASSKADSNSPLHF.

The chain's CDR3 is CASSSAGGATDTQYF. The chain is built from TRBV7-2 and TRBJ2-3; TCRdb's D call of TRBD2 is untestable without DNA. This CDR3 contains 15 residues. The germline CDR1 and CDR2 sequences are SGHTA and FQGNSA. The full variable domain, with the rest looked up from reference TRBV7-2 and TRBJ2-3, is GAGVSQSPSNKVTEKGKDVELRCDPISGHTALYWYRQSLGQGLEFLIYFQGNSAPDKSGLPSDRFSAERTGGSVSTLTIQRTQQEDSAVYLCASSSAGGATDTQYFGPGTRLTVL.

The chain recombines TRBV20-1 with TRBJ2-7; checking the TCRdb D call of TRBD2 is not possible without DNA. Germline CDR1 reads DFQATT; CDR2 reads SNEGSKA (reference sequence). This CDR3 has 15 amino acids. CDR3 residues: CSAPSGLGVFGEQYF.

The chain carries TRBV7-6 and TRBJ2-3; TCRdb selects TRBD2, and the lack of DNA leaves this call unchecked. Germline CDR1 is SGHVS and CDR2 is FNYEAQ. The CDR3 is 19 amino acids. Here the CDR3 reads CASSPEGLAGGISTDTQYF.

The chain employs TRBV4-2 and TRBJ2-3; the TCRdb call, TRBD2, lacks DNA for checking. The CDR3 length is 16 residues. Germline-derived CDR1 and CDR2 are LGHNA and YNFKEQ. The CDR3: CASSQGWEGGTDTQYF.

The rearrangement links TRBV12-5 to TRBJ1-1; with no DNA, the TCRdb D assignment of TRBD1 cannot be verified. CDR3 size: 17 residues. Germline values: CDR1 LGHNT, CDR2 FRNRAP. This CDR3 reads CASGLGATGTGGTEAFF.

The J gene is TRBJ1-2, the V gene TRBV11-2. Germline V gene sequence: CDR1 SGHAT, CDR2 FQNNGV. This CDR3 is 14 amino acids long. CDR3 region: CASSRDLIDYGYTF.

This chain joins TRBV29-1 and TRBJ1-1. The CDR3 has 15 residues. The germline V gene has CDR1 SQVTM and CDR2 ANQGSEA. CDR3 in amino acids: CSVDGSGGFNTEAFF.

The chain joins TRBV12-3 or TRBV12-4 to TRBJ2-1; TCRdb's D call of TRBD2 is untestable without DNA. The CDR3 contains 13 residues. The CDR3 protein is CASSDRLAPEQFF.

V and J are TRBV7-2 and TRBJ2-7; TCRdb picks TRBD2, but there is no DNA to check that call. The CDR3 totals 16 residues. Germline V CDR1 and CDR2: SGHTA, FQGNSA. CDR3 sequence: CASSSGLAGANYEQYF.